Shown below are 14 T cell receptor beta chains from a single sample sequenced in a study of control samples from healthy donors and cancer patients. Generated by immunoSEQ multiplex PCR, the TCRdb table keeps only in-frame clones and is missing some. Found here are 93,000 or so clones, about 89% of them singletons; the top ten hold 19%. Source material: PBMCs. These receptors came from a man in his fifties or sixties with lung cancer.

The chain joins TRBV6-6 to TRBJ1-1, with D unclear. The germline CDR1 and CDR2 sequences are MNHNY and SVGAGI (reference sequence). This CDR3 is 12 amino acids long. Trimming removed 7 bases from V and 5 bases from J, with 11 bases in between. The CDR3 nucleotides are TGTGCCAGCAACCCCCCCGGAACTGAAGCTTTCTTT. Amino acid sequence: CASNPPGTEAFF.

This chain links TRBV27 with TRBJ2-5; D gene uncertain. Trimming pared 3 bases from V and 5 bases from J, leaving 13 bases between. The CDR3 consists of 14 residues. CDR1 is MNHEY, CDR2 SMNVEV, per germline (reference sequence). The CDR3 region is CASSFGSFVETQYF. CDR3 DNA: TGTGCCAGCAGTTTCGGGTCTTTCGTTGAGACCCAGTACTTC.

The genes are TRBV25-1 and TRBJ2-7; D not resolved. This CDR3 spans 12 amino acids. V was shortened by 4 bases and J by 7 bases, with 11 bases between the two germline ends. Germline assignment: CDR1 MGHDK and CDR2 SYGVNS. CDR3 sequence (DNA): TGTGCCAGCAGTGCCCCCGGTTTAGAGCAGTACTTC. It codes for CASSAPGLEQYF.

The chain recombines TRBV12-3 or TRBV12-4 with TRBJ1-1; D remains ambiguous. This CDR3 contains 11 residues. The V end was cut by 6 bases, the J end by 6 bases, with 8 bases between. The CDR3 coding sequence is TGTGCCAGCAGGAGGAGTGCTGAAGCTTTCTTT. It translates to CASRRSAEAFF.

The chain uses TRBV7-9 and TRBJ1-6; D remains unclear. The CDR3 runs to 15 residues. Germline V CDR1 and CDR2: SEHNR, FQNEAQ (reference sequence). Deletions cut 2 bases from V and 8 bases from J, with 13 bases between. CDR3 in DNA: TGTGCCAGCAGCTTATCGGTCGCGGGCTATTCACCCCTCCACTTT. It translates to CASSLSVAGYSPLHF.

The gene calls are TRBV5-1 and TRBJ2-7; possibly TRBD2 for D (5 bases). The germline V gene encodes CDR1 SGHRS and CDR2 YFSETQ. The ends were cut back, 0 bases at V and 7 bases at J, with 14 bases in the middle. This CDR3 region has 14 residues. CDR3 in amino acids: CASSLELEAGEQYF. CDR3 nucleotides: TGCGCCAGCAGCTTGGAACTGGAGGCAGGTGAGCAGTACTTC.

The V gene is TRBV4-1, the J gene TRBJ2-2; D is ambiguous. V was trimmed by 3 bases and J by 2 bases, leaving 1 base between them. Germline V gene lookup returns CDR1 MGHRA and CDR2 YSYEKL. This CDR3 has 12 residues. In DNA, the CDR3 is TGCGCCAGCAGCCACAACACCGGGGAGCTGTTTTTT. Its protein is CASSHNTGELFF.

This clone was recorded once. The chain's CDR3 is CTSSPPQDHNEKLFF. The CDR3 DNA reads as TGCACCAGCAGCCCACCCCAGGACCATAATGAAAAACTGTTTTTT. V and J are TRBV1 and TRBJ1-4. TRBV1 is deemed a pseudogene. The CDR3 loop spans 15 amino acids.

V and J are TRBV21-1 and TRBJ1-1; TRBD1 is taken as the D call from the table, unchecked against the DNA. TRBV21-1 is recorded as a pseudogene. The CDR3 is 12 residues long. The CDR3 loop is CASKLDSDLSFF. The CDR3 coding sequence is TGTGCCAGCAAATTGGACAGCGATTTATCTTTCTTT.

CDR3 region: CASRPGQSSYNEQFF. For the CDR3, the DNA is TGTGCCAGCAGACCTGGACAGAGCTCCTACAATGAGCAGTTCTTC. The chain is built from TRBV27 and TRBJ2-1; maybe TRBD1 (6 bases). This CDR3 spans 15 amino acids. Germline assignment: CDR1 MNHEY and CDR2 SMNVEV (reference sequence). V lost 6 bases and J 0 bases, leaving 12 bases between the germline ends.

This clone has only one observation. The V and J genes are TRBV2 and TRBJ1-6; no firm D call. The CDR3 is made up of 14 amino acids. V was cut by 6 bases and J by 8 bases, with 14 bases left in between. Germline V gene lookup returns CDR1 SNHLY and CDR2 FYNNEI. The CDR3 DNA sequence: TGTGCCAGCAGCCTTCAACACAGCGATTCACCCCTCCACTTT. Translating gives CASSLQHSDSPLHF.

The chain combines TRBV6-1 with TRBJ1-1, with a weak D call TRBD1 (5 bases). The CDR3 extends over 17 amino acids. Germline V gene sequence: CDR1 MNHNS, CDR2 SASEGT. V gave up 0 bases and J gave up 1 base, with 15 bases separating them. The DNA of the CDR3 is TGTGCCAGCAGTGAAGCCGCCGGGACTGAGAAGAACACTGAAGCTTTCTTT. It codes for CASSEAAGTEKNTEAFF.

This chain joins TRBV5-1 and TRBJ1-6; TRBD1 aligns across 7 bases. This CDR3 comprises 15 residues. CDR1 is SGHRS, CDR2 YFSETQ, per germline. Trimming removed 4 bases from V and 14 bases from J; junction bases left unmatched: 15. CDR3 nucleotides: TGCGCCAGCAGCCCCCAGACAGGGTCGCGAGGGGCCCTCCACTTT. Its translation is CASSPQTGSRGALHF.

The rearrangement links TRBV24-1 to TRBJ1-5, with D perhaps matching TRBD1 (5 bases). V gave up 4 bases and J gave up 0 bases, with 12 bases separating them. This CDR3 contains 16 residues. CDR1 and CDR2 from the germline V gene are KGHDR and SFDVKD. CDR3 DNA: TGTGCCACCAGTGACCCCCGAACAGGTAGCAATCAGCCCCAGCATTTT. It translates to CATSDPRTGSNQPQHF.